The clone carrying this T cell receptor (beta chain) was found a few times. The data were obtained in a study of CD8+ T cells in alopecia areata. Germline loops: CDR1 SQVTM, CDR2 ANQGSEA. The length of the CDR3 is 12 residues. The V gene end was trimmed by 2 bases and the J gene end by 7 bases; junction bases not matched to a gene: 3. Sequencing used cDNA as its template, made by extracting RNA and reverse transcribing it. Data came from immunoSEQ multiplex PCR; TCRdb stores just in-frame clones and leaves some out. The sample includes 95,000 to 120,000 clones, approximately 50% seen only once; the top ten take 20% to 30%. It was from alopecia areata patients that lesional scalp punch biopsies and peripheral blood were collected.

The receptor was derived from a human donor with alopecia areata. The chain uses TRBV29-1 and TRBJ2-7, with 9 bases matching TRBD1. The source material was NKG2D-low CD8+ T cells sorted from blood. CDR3: CSVETGGSEQYF. The CDR3 nucleotides are TGCAGCGTTGAAACAGGGGGCAGTGAGCAGTACTTC.